The 4 T cell receptor beta chains in this list originate from one sample, sequenced in a study of spatial heterogeneity in lung cancer. Regarding the study as a whole: Counts of expanded intratumoral alpha and beta TCRs tracked tumor mutation counts.

Time point here: sample taken at primary tumor resection. Antigens for these TCRs are unknown. MiXCR, run by TCRdb on the 5' RACE reads, gives a single entry per CDR3 protein. The data hold about 3,500 distinct CDR3 sequences, with about 16% observed a single time. The sample consisted of lung tumor tissue, taken at surgery. Source of these receptors: a male donor with early-stage non-small cell lung cancer.

The chain has TRBV13 and TRBJ2-5, with 12 bases that match TRBD2. The V segment lost 5 bases and the J segment 2 bases; nucleotides outside the gene matches: 6. Germline lookup yields CDR1 PRHDT and CDR2 FYEKMQ (reference sequence). The CDR3 spans 16 residues. The CDR3 protein is CASSPPGLAGQETQYF. CDR3 bases: TGTGCCAGCAGCCCCCCGGGACTAGCGGGTCAAGAGACCCAGTACTTC.

There are a few counts of this clonotype. CDR3 amino acids: CATGNGIFYNEQFF. The CDR3 bases are TGTGCCACTGGTAACGGGATATTCTACAATGAGCAGTTCTTC. The genes are TRBV24-1 and TRBJ2-1; possible D gene TRBD2, 5 bases. This CDR3 contains 14 residues. V dropped 10 bases and J dropped 3 bases, with 15 bases sitting between them. CDR1 is KGHDR, CDR2 SFDVKD, per germline.

The CDR3 DNA follows: TGTGCCAGCAGCTCTGGGATGACCAAAAACATTCAGTACTTC. Its protein product is CASSSGMTKNIQYF. V is TRBV11-2 and J is TRBJ2-4; D is unresolved. The CDR3 sequence is 14 residues long. V gave up 4 bases and J gave up 2 bases, with 9 bases separating them. Germline V CDR1 and CDR2: SGHAT, FQNNGV.

By share, this clonotype ranks as medium-sized. The rearrangement links TRBV6-5 to TRBJ1-4, with D maybe TRBD1 (5 bases). Germline V lookup: CDR1 MNHEY, CDR2 SVGAGI. This CDR3 has 14 amino acids. The germline V and J ends were trimmed by 1 base and 6 bases, with 9 bases remaining between them. The CDR3 sequence is CASSYLGEDEKLFF. Written as DNA, the CDR3 is TGTGCCAGCAGTTACTTGGGGGAGGATGAAAAACTGTTTTTT.